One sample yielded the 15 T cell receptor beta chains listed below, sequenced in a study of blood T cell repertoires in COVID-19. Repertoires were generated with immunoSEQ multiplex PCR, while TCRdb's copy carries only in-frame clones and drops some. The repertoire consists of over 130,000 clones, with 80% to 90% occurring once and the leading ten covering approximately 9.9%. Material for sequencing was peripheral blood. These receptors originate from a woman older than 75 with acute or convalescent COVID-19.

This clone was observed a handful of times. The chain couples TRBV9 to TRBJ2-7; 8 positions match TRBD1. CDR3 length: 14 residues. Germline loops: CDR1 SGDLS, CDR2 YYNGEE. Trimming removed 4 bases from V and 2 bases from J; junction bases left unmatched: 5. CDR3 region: CASSTQGVPYEQYF. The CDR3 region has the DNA TGTGCCAGCAGCACACAGGGGGTTCCCTACGAGCAGTACTTC.

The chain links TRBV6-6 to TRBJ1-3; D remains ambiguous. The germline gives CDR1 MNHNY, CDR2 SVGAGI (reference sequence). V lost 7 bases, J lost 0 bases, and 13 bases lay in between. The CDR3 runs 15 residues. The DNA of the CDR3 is TGTGCCAGCATCCCATACGGTTTCTCTGGAAACACCATATATTTT. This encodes CASIPYGFSGNTIYF.

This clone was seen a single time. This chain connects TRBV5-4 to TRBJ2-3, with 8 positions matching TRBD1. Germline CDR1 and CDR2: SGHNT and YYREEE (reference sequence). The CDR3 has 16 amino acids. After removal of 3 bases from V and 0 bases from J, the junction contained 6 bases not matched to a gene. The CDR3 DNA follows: TGTGCCAGCAGCTCGGGACAGGCCGCTAGCACAGATACGCAGTATTTT. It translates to CASSSGQAASTDTQYF.

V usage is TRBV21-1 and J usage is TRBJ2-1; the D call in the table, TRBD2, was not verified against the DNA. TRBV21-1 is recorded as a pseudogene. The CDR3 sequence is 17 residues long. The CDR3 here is CASSKGGLRSSYNEQFF. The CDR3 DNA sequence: TGTGCCAGCAGCAAAGGGGGACTCCGCAGCTCCTACAATGAGCAGTTCTTC.

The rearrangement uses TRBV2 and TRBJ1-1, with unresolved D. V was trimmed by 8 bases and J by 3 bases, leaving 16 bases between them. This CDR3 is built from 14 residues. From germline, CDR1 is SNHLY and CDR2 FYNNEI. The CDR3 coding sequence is TGTGCCAGCCTCACTCCCCGAGGGCACACTGAAGCTTTCTTT. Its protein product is CASLTPRGHTEAFF.

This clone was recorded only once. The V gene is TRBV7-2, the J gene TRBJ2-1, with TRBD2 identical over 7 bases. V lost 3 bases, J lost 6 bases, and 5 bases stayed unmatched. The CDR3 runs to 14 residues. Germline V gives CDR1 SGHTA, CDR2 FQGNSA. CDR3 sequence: CASSFGTILNEQFF. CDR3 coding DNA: TGTGCCAGCAGCTTCGGGACTATACTCAATGAGCAGTTCTTC.

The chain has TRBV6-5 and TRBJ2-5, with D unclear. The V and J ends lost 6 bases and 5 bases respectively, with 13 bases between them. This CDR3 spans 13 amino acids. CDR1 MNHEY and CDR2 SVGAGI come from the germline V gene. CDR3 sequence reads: CASSDPTRETQYF. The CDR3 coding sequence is TGTGCCAGCAGCGACCCCACGAGGGAGACCCAGTACTTC.

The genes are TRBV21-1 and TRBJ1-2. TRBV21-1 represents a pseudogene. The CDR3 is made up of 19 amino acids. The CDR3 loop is CASSKGQAYPKRDNYGYTF. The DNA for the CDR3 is TGTGCCAGCAGCAAAGGGCAGGCCTACCCAAAGAGGGATAACTATGGCTACACCTTC.

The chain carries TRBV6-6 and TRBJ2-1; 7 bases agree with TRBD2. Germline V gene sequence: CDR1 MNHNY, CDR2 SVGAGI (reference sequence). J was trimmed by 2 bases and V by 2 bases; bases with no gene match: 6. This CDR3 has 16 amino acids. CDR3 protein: CASSYHGGGTYNEQFF. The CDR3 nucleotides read TGTGCCAGCAGTTACCACGGCGGGGGAACCTACAATGAGCAGTTCTTC.

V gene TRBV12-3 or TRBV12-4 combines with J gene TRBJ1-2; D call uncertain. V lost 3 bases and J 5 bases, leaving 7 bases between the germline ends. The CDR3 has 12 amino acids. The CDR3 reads CASSFAGYGYTF. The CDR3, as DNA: TGTGCCAGCAGTTTTGCCGGGTATGGCTACACCTTC.

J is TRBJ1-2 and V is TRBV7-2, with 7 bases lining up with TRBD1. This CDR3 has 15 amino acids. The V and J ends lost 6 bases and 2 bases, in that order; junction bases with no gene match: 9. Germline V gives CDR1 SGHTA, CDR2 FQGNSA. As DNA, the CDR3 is TGTGCCAGCAGGCTGGGGGCAGGGGGGAACTATGGCTACACCTTC. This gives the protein CASRLGAGGNYGYTF.

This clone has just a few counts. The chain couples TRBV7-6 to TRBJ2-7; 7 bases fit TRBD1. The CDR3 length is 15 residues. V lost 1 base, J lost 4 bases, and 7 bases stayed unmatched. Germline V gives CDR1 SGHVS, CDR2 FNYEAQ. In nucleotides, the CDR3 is TGTGCCAGCAGCTTAGGGGACAGAGCCCTTTACGAGCAGTACTTC. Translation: CASSLGDRALYEQYF.

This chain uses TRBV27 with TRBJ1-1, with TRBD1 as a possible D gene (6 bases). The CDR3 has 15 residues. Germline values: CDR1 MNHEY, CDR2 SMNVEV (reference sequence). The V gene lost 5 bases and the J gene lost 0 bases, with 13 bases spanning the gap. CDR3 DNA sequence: TGTGCCAGCAGTCCCCAGAGGACAGTGAACACTGAAGCTTTCTTT. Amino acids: CASSPQRTVNTEAFF.

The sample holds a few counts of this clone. CDR3 residues: CASSLAGTGNTGELFF. The CDR3 DNA reads TGTGCCAGCAGCTTGGCCGGGACTGGGAACACCGGGGAGCTGTTTTTT. The J gene is TRBJ2-2, the V gene TRBV5-4, with D tentatively TRBD2 (6 bases). Germline CDR1 SGHNT, CDR2 YYREEE (reference sequence). The CDR3 totals 16 residues. V lost 0 bases and J 1 base, leaving 10 bases between the germline ends.

CDR3 sequence reads: CASSLAGGPGETQYF. DNA for the CDR3: TGTGCCAGCAGCTTAGCGGGGGGGCCCGGAGAGACCCAGTACTTC. V usage is TRBV7-3 and J usage is TRBJ2-5, with 9 bases that match TRBD2. The ends lost 2 bases at V and 4 bases at J; junction bases unmatched: 5. The length of the CDR3 is 15 residues. CDR1 is SGHTA, CDR2 FQGTGA, per germline.